This paragraph covers one T cell receptor beta chain sequence. Within its sample, this clonotype is medium-sized (0.01 to 0.1%). Its antigen is currently not known. The input lacks base qualities; no much larger clone sits a single base away. The library was built by means of 5' RACE. Sequencing used a NextSeq 500. To correct for sequencing error and PCR bias, the TCR library protocol tagged individual cDNA molecules with unique molecular identifiers. Both TCR alpha and beta chains were sequenced, and tight co-correlation was observed between alpha and beta sequence abundances in each sample. In the source study's methods: Decombinator V4 was used to annotate TCR sequences for V gene, J gene and CDR3. Expanded TCRs were defined as changing significantly between any two time points under a Poisson model with p below 0.0001. TCR abundances were normalised to the total number of TCRs sequenced per sample and were expressed as counts per million. MAIT TCRs were defined by TRAV1-2 paired with TRAJ12, TRAJ20 or TRAJ33, and iNKT TCRs by TRAV10 paired with TRAJ18. A search of VDJdb, accessed on 1 November 2021, was run for TCRs annotated to CMV, EBV and SARS-CoV-2, with TCRs annotated for multiple antigens excluded. TCRdb handled the public reads itself, with Q25 trimming in fastp and clone calling in MiXCR, and kept productive beta chains. A single entry per CDR3 protein holds the most common genes and DNA from its merged rows. TCRdb, not the authors, supplied the V and J calls. Counted in this sample were roughly 32,000 distinct CDR3 sequences; roughly 6.6% of them appeared once. About two fifths of the sample belongs to the ten largest clones.

CDR1 is given as MNHEY and CDR2 as SVGEGT, both from the germline V gene. V is cut back by 0 bases and J by 0 bases, with 2 bases in the junction unmatched. The CDR3 spans 16 residues, from the cysteine through the phenylalanine. Here the CDR3 DNA is all that survives: 48 bases in frame from base 1. The data originate from a study of early T cells in non-severe SARS-CoV-2 infection (dated by TCRdb to the early 2020s). In terms of the full investigation: TCR sequencing used bulk RNA from unsorted whole blood, so alpha and beta chains could not be paired.

A case-control design nested within a healthcare worker cohort in London, UK, was used, with weekly nasopharyngeal swab PCR tests and blood sampling performed. Between 23 and 31 March 2020, the week of the UK lockdown, healthcare workers were enrolled and then followed up weekly for as long as 16 weeks. Overall results and qualifications from the work: VDJdb matching was skewed toward anti-spike CD8 responses, so virus-specific expansions were likely underestimated and private and CD4 specificities were missed.

This receptor was identified in an adult who was a healthcare worker with PCR-confirmed SARS-CoV-2 infection or an uninfected control (not recorded which). The material sequenced was whole blood. In this chain, TRBV6-2 or TRBV6-3 is recombined with TRBJ2-4; a stretch of 7 junction bases matches TRBD1. For the CDR3, the sequence is CASSYSRGLAKNIQYF. The nucleotide sequence is TGTGCCAGCAGTTACTCGAGGGGGCTAGCCAAAAACATTCAGTACTTC.